This TCR beta chain came from a study of blood T cell repertoires in COVID-19. The overall study: Sites in the United States, Italy and Spain provided acute and convalescent COVID-19 samples.

This CDR3 is 14 amino acids long. Trimming removed 6 bases at V and 4 bases at J, with 16 bases between. Per the germline V gene, CDR1 is SEHNR and CDR2 is FQNEAQ (reference sequence). The data were produced by immunoSEQ multiplex PCR, yet TCRdb's version contains in-frame clones alone and is incomplete. The table records more than 400,000 clones, approximately 85% of them present only once. The specimen was peripheral blood. The sequence derives from a human donor in a cohort sampled during active COVID-19. The rearrangement uses TRBV7-9 and TRBJ2-7, with D perhaps TRBD2 (6 bases). The CDR3 DNA reads as TGTGCCAGCAGTTTAACCGGGACTCTTTACGAGCAGTACTTC. This codes for CASSLTGTLYEQYF.